This entry lists 7 T cell receptor beta chains sequenced from one sample in a study of spatial heterogeneity in lung cancer. Whole-study findings and limits: Tumor mutation count correlated with how many alpha and beta TCRs expanded intratumorally.

MiXCR was run by TCRdb on the 5' RACE reads, yielding one entry per CDR3 protein. The data contain several thousand distinct CDR3 sequences, around 10% of them singletons. Stated time point: sample taken at primary tumor resection. No antigens are known for them. Specimen: lung tumor tissue, collected at surgery. All receptors derive from a female donor with early-stage non-small cell lung cancer.

Relative to its sample, this clonotype is medium-sized (0.01 to 0.1%). The V gene is TRBV18, the J gene TRBJ2-5; the match to TRBD1 covers 8 bases. CDR3 length: 16 residues. Per the germline V gene, CDR1 is KGHSH and CDR2 is LQKENI. V lost 3 bases and J lost 5; bases outside the gene matches: 11. The CDR3: CASSPTIPGGAETQYF. CDR3 in DNA: TGTGCCAGCTCACCGACGATCCCAGGGGGCGCCGAGACCCAGTACTTC.

This clonotype is classed as medium-sized. The chain combines TRBV20-1 with TRBJ1-4, with D possibly being TRBD1 (5 bases). The germline V and J ends were trimmed by 2 bases and 8 bases, with 12 bases remaining between them. CDR1 and CDR2 from the germline V gene are DFQATT and SNEGSKA (reference sequence). The CDR3 loop spans 13 amino acids. The CDR3 is CSARLGAGEKLFF. DNA of the CDR3: TGCAGTGCTAGACTCGGGGCGGGAGAAAAACTGTTTTTT.

This clonotype is classed as medium-sized. The V call is TRBV20-1, the J call TRBJ2-3; 10 nucleotides match TRBD2. Germline trimming cut 0 bases from V and 2 bases from J; bases unmatched to any gene: 8. The CDR3 extends over 17 amino acids. Germline V gives CDR1 DFQATT, CDR2 SNEGSKA (reference sequence). The CDR3 sequence is CSARDLLGLALTDTQYF. In nucleotides, the CDR3 is TGCAGTGCTAGAGATCTCTTGGGACTAGCGCTCACAGATACGCAGTATTTT.

This clonotype was counted only a few times. The chain uses TRBV29-1 and TRBJ2-1; perhaps TRBD1 as D (6 bases). The CDR3 is made up of 14 amino acids. From germline, CDR1 is SQVTM and CDR2 ANQGSEA. Trimming removed 5 bases from V and 2 bases from J, with 13 bases in between. The CDR3 sequence: CSVYTGTPYNEQFF. The DNA of the CDR3 is TGCAGCGTTTACACCGGGACACCCTACAATGAGCAGTTCTTC.

This clonotype is medium-sized in the sample. In DNA, the CDR3 is TGCGCCAGCAGTCATAGGACAGGGAACACAGATACGCAGTATTTT. Encoded protein: CASSHRTGNTDTQYF. The gene calls are TRBV23-1 and TRBJ2-3; TRBD1 matches at 8 bases. TRBV23-1 is an open reading frame, and its role is uncertain. CDR3 length equals 15 residues. V dropped 3 bases and J dropped 2; count of bases not matched to a gene: 4.

The genes are TRBV6-6 and TRBJ1-6; 7 bases line up with TRBD1. CDR3 length: 14 residues. V shed 4 bases, J shed 7 bases, and the junction held 4 bases outside the gene matches. Germline loops: CDR1 MNHNY, CDR2 SVGAGI (reference sequence). Written as DNA, the CDR3 is TGTGCCAGCAGTTTAGACAGGGCAAATTCACCCCTCCACTTT. As protein: CASSLDRANSPLHF.

CDR3 coding DNA: TGTGCCAGCAGCCAAAATTCGGCCGGCCGCAATGAGCAGTTCTTC. Encoded protein: CASSQNSAGRNEQFF. The rearrangement uses TRBV14 and TRBJ2-1; no clear D. This CDR3 has 15 amino acids. V was cut by 2 bases and J by 6 bases, with 14 bases left in between. CDR1 is SGHDN, CDR2 FVKESK, per germline.